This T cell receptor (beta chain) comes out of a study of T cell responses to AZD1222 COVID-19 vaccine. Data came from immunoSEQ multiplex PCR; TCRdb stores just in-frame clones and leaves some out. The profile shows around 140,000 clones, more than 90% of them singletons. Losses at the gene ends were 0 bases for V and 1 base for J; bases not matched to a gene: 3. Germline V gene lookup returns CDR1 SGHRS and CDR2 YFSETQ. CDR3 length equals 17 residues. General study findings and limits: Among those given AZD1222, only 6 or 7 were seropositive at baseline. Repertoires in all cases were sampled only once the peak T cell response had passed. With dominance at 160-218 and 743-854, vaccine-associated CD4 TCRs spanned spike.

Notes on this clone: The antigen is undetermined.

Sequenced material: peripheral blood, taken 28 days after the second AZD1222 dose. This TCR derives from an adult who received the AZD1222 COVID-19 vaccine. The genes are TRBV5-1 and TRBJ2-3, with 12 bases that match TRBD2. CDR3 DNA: TGCGCCAGCAGCTTGGTACTAGCGGGGGGCGGCACAGATACGCAGTATTTT. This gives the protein CASSLVLAGGGTDTQYF.